This paragraph covers one T cell receptor (beta chain) sequence. These data belong to a study of CD8+CD57+ T cells in acquired aplastic anemia. Study summary: Recorded DNA amounts for sorted CD4+ and CD8+ cells had an average of around 3 ug.

For CDR3 and TCR beta VDJ profiling, genomic DNA was the template used. TCRdb independently ran MiXCR on the reads; one entry per CDR3 protein. The sample records fewer than 200,000 distinct CDR3 sequences, 45% to 60% being singletons. Germline values: CDR1 SQVTM, CDR2 ANQGSEA. The CDR3 is 17 amino acids. Whoever was chosen for sequencing had shown CD8+CD57+ cell expansion by flow cytometry. Diagnosis of severe acquired aplastic anemia applied to all patients. The clonotype comes from a human donor with aplastic anemia. V gene TRBV29-1 combines with J gene TRBJ1-6, with a tentative D call TRBD1 (6 bases). The sequencing sample was made of sorted CD4+, CD8+, or CD8+CD57+ T cells (not recorded which) from PBMCs. DNA for the CDR3: TGCAGTGCTATTGGAGGGGGACGGAGCTCCTATAATTCACCCCTCCACTTT. Amino acid sequence: CSAIGGGRSSYNSPLHF.